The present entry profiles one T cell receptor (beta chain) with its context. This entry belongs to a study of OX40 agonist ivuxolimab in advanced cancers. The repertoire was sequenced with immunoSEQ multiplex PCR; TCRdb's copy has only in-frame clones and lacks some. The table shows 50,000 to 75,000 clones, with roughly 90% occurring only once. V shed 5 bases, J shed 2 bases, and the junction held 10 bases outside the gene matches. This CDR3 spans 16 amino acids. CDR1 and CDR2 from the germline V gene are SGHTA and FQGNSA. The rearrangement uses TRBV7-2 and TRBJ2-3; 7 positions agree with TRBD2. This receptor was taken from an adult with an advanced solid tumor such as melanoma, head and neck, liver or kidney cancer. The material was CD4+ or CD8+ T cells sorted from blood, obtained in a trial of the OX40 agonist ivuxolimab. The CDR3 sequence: CASSTGLGVHTDTQYF. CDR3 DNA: TGTGCCAGCAGCACAGGACTAGGGGTCCACACAGATACGCAGTATTTT.